Each of the 17 T cell receptor beta chains below was sequenced from the same sample in a study of OX40 agonist ivuxolimab in advanced cancers. This table comes from immunoSEQ multiplex PCR, and its TCRdb copy is limited to in-frame clones, with some not included. The profile shows about 58,000 clones, 80% to 90% of them singletons. This sample comprised CD4+ or CD8+ T cells sorted from blood, obtained in a trial of the OX40 agonist ivuxolimab. Receptors originate from an adult with an advanced solid tumor such as melanoma, head and neck, liver or kidney cancer.

V usage is TRBV5-1 and J usage is TRBJ2-1, with TRBD2 matching over 8 bases. The V and J ends lost 2 bases and 8 bases, in that order; junction bases with no gene match: 9. Germline lookup yields CDR1 SGHRS and CDR2 YFSETQ. The CDR3 has 15 residues. CDR3 nucleotide sequence: TGCGCCAGCAGCTTAGGACTAGCTTGGGGAGATGAGCAGTTCTTC. It translates to CASSLGLAWGDEQFF.

The chain employs TRBV28 and TRBJ2-3, with a weak D call TRBD2 (6 bases). Germline V gene lookup returns CDR1 MDHEN and CDR2 SYDVKM. Trimming took 6 bases from V and 0 from J, leaving 10 bases between them. The CDR3 has 14 amino acids. As DNA, the CDR3 is TGTGCCAGCAGGCTAGCGTTAAGCACAGATACGCAGTATTTT. It yields the protein CASRLALSTDTQYF.

The V and J genes are TRBV28 and TRBJ1-2; D ambiguous. V lost 5 bases to trimming and J lost 6 bases, with 10 bases between them. The germline V gene has CDR1 MDHEN and CDR2 SYDVKM. CDR3 length: 12 amino acids. The CDR3 DNA is TGTGCCAGCAGTCTTGTCTCTGATGGCTACACCTTC. It translates to CASSLVSDGYTF.

The V call is TRBV2, the J call TRBJ1-1; no clear D. Trimming removed 2 bases from V and 4 bases from J, with 11 bases in between. CDR3 length: 14 amino acids. Germline assignment: CDR1 SNHLY and CDR2 FYNNEI. The CDR3 protein is CASSELIISTEAFF. The CDR3 coding sequence is TGTGCCAGCAGTGAACTTATTATCTCCACTGAAGCTTTCTTT.

This rearrangement joins TRBV13 to TRBJ1-3; D unclear. Trimming left V 7 bases short and J 0 bases short, with 28 bases between. The germline V gene encodes CDR1 PRHDT and CDR2 FYEKMQ (reference sequence). This CDR3 comprises 20 residues. The CDR3 protein is CASTNTQEPRKEDSGNTIYF. The CDR3 nucleotides are TGTGCCAGCACCAACACCCAGGAGCCCAGGAAGGAAGACTCTGGAAACACCATATATTTT.

In its sample, this clone was seen a few times. This sequence joins TRBV5-6 and TRBJ2-7; unclear D gene. Germline V CDR1 and CDR2: SGHDT, YYEEEE. The CDR3 contains 12 residues. The V gene lost 0 bases and the J gene lost 3 bases, with 4 bases spanning the gap. The DNA for the CDR3 is TGTGCCAGCAGCTTGGGGGACTACGAGCAGTACTTC. This gives the protein CASSLGDYEQYF.

V usage is TRBV19 and J usage is TRBJ2-3, with D perhaps TRBD2 (5 bases). Germline CDR1 is LNHDA and CDR2 is SQIVND (reference sequence). CDR3 length: 14 amino acids. Between the trimmed V and J ends, which lost 5 bases and 4 bases, there was a span of 13 bases. CDR3 amino acids: CASSEGLHPDTQYF. CDR3 coding DNA: TGTGCCAGTAGTGAGGGCCTGCACCCAGATACGCAGTATTTT. The full variable domain, its missing parts supplied by reference TRBV19 and TRBJ2-3, is DGGITQSPKYLFRKEGQNVTLSCEQNLNHDAMYWYRQDPGQGLRLIYYSQIVNDFQKGDIAEGYSVSREKKESFPLTVTSAQKNPTAFYLCASSEGLHPDTQYFGPGTRLTVL.

The table lists this clone with a count of one. V gene TRBV2 combines with J gene TRBJ1-5; D may be TRBD1 (6 bases). The CDR3 has 15 amino acids. The V gene lost 4 bases and the J gene lost 4 bases, with 14 bases spanning the gap. CDR1 is SNHLY and CDR2 is FYNNEI in the germline V gene. The CDR3 spells CASSAHRATNQPQHF. DNA of the CDR3: TGTGCCAGCAGTGCGCACAGGGCCACAAATCAGCCCCAGCATTTT.

This clone was counted a few times. The chain has TRBV5-1 and TRBJ2-6; perhaps TRBD2 as D (5 bases). Germline V gives CDR1 SGHRS, CDR2 YFSETQ. CDR3 length equals 17 residues. Trimming removed 1 base at V and 0 bases at J, with 11 bases between. The CDR3 sequence: CASSLRAGGSGANVLTF. The CDR3 DNA sequence: TGCGCCAGCAGCTTGCGGGCAGGAGGCTCTGGGGCCAACGTCCTGACTTTC.

The chain is built from TRBV19 and TRBJ1-1; 9 bases are a match to TRBD1. The CDR3 sequence is 16 residues long. The germline V gene encodes CDR1 LNHDA and CDR2 SQIVND (reference sequence). V shed 2 bases and J 1 base; nucleotides not matched to a gene: 5. CDR3 sequence reads: CASSIQQGASNTEAFF. The CDR3 nucleotides are TGTGCCAGTAGTATACAACAGGGGGCATCGAACACTGAAGCTTTCTTT.

CDR3 sequence: CASSDFPGGSEKLFF. CDR3 coding DNA: TGTGCCAGCAGTGACTTCCCAGGGGGTAGTGAAAAACTGTTTTTT. This sequence joins TRBV6-6 and TRBJ1-4, with TRBD1 identical over 7 bases. The CDR3 is made up of 15 amino acids. Losses at the gene ends were 5 bases for V and 7 bases for J; bases not matched to a gene: 10. CDR1 and CDR2 from the germline V gene are MNHNY and SVGAGI (reference sequence).

The V gene is TRBV28, the J gene TRBJ2-1; 7 bases are a match to TRBD2. Germline loops: CDR1 MDHEN, CDR2 SYDVKM. Trimming cost V 5 bases and J 6 bases; bases outside gene matches: 7. The CDR3 extends over 14 amino acids. CDR3 region: CASSPPSGGNEQFF. In DNA, the CDR3 is TGTGCCAGCAGTCCACCCTCGGGGGGCAATGAGCAGTTCTTC.

The chain carries TRBV7-9 and TRBJ2-7; 7 positions match TRBD1. This CDR3 comprises 14 residues. With 4 bases clipped from V and 3 bases from J, the junction kept 6 bases outside the gene matches. CDR1 is SEHNR and CDR2 is FQNEAQ in the germline V gene (reference sequence). The CDR3 is CASSYWDRNYEQYF. CDR3 sequence (DNA): TGTGCCAGCAGCTACTGGGACAGAAACTACGAGCAGTACTTC.

The chain carries TRBV30 and TRBJ1-2; no firm D call. The length of the CDR3 is 13 residues. The V and J ends lost 5 bases and 2 bases respectively, with 12 bases between them. Germline V gene lookup returns CDR1 GTSNPN and CDR2 SVGIG (reference sequence). The CDR3 DNA reads as TGTGCCTGGCAATCCGGGAGCAACTATGGCTACACCTTC. This sequence encodes CAWQSGSNYGYTF. Full variable domain (missing parts from reference TRBV30 and TRBJ1-2): SQTIHQWPATLVQPVGSPLSLECTVEGTSNPNLYWYRQAAGRGLQLLFYSVGIGQISSEVPQNLSASRPQDRQFILSSKKLLLSDSGFYLCAWQSGSNYGYTFGSGTRLTVV.

V is TRBV5-6 and J is TRBJ1-4, with TRBD1 matching over 8 bases. This CDR3 comprises 14 residues. The V gene end was trimmed by 2 bases and the J gene end by 7 bases; junction bases not matched to a gene: 4. Germline values: CDR1 SGHDT, CDR2 YYEEEE. CDR3: CASSLQGGGEKLFF. The CDR3 bases are TGTGCCAGCAGCTTACAGGGGGGAGGTGAAAAACTGTTTTTT. Looking up the rest from reference TRBV5-6 and TRBJ1-4 gives the full variable domain: DAGVTQSPTHLIKTRGQQVTLRCSPKSGHDTVSWYQQALGQGPQFIFQYYEEEERQRGNFPDRFSGHQFPNYSSELNVNALLLGDSALYLCASSLQGGGEKLFFGSGTQLSVL.

The CDR3 bases are TGTGCCAGCAGCCGTTCTGGAAACACCATATATTTT. Translation gives CASSRSGNTIYF. The genes are TRBV6-5 and TRBJ1-3; D remains ambiguous. This CDR3 contains 12 residues. CDR1 is MNHEY, CDR2 SVGAGI, per germline. V lost 6 bases and J 1 base, leaving 4 bases between the germline ends.

V is TRBV19 and J is TRBJ1-2, with 9 bases fitting TRBD1. V lost 9 bases, J lost 6 bases, and 11 bases stayed unmatched. The germline CDR1 and CDR2 sequences are LNHDA and SQIVND (reference sequence). The CDR3 consists of 14 residues. CDR3 DNA: TGTGCCAGCCGCACAGGGGGCGGAATTGATGGCTACACCTTC. Translation: CASRTGGGIDGYTF.